The 29 T cell receptor beta chains below all came from one sample that was sequenced in a study of T cell repertoires in cytomegalovirus infection. TCRdb re-called the reads with MiXCR, one entry per CDR3 protein. This sample carries 550,000 to 700,000 distinct CDR3 sequences, about 40% of them seen once, and the ten largest clones take around 48%. Which antigens these TCRs recognize remains unknown. Material: cultured PBMCs, obtained from culture after CMV antigen stimulation. The receptor source for this set is a human donor in good health (CMV status not recorded). Some clones in this sample may be carry-over from other donors' samples.

The genes are TRBV10-3 and TRBJ1-6; weak D call: TRBD1 (5 bases). Germline CDR1 ENHRY, CDR2 SYGVKD. Trimming took off 9 bases at V and 5 bases at J, with 11 bases between the two ends. CDR3 length: 13 amino acids. CDR3 region: CAIQGSNNSPLHF. The CDR3 DNA sequence: TGTGCCATTCAGGGTTCTAATAATTCACCCCTCCACTTT.

The rearrangement joins TRBV20-1 to TRBJ2-3; the match to TRBD2 covers 7 bases. This CDR3 is built from 14 residues. Germline-derived CDR1 and CDR2 are DFQATT and SNEGSKA (reference sequence). The V segment lost 1 base and the J segment 5 bases; nucleotides outside the gene matches: 6. The CDR3 sequence: CSARVRGGGDTQYF. The CDR3, as DNA: TGCAGTGCTAGAGTTAGGGGCGGGGGAGATACGCAGTATTTT.

The rearrangement joins TRBV27 to TRBJ1-6; D possibly corresponds to TRBD1 (6 bases). The CDR3 contains 16 residues. Germline assignment: CDR1 MNHEY and CDR2 SMNVEV (reference sequence). Trimming removed 7 bases at V and 2 bases at J, with 15 bases between. The CDR3 loop reads CASTPQGSAYNSPLHF. CDR3 DNA sequence: TGTGCCAGCACCCCCCAGGGGAGTGCCTATAATTCACCCCTCCACTTT.

The chain combines TRBV29-1 with TRBJ2-7; possibly TRBD1 for D (5 bases). Trimming took off 4 bases at V and 7 bases at J, with 17 bases between the two ends. CDR1 is SQVTM and CDR2 is ANQGSEA in the germline V gene. The CDR3 is 13 amino acids. DNA of the CDR3: TGCAGCGTTGGGGGCCAGTCGGCTCGTGAGCAGTACTTC. This sequence encodes CSVGGQSAREQYF.

The rearrangement joins TRBV20-1 to TRBJ2-3; the D gene is possibly TRBD2 (7 bases). CDR3 length equals 14 residues. The germline V gene encodes CDR1 DFQATT and CDR2 SNEGSKA (reference sequence). Trimming pared 3 bases from V and 2 bases from J, leaving 12 bases between. CDR3 residues: CSASGGAATDTQYF. The CDR3, as DNA: TGCAGTGCTAGTGGGGGGGCAGCCACAGATACGCAGTATTTT.

The rearrangement links TRBV7-2 to TRBJ2-1; D might be TRBD1 or TRBD2, each matching 6 bases. V was cut by 2 bases and J by 4 bases, with 15 bases left in between. This CDR3 is built from 16 residues. Germline CDR1 reads SGHTA; CDR2 reads FQGNSA. The chain's CDR3 is CASSLSSGAGYNEQFF. Written as DNA, the CDR3 is TGTGCCAGCAGCTTATCGTCGGGGGCGGGGTACAATGAGCAGTTCTTC.

This clonotype was recorded many times. The chain links TRBV7-2 to TRBJ1-2, with TRBD1 identical over 8 bases. Germline V CDR1 and CDR2: SGHTA, FQGNSA. This CDR3 spans 15 amino acids. V dropped 5 bases and J dropped 3; count of bases not matched to a gene: 8. CDR3 residues: CASSKAPGQDYGYTF. The CDR3 region has the DNA TGTGCCAGCAGCAAGGCCCCGGGACAGGACTATGGCTACACCTTC.

The rearrangement joins TRBV12-3 or TRBV12-4 to TRBJ2-2; no clear D. This CDR3 contains 16 residues. V lost 3 bases, J lost 7 bases, and 18 bases lay in between. The CDR3 coding sequence is TGTGCCAGCAGTTTGGAGACCCGGCCAACAAGCGGGGAGCTGTTTTTT. Amino acids: CASSLETRPTSGELFF.

V is TRBV12-3 or TRBV12-4 and J is TRBJ2-1; TRBD2 matches 7 bases. J gave up 15 bases and V 1 base, and 12 bases lay outside the gene matches. The CDR3 consists of 14 residues. The CDR3 loop is CASSLGQAGRLPFF. DNA of the CDR3: TGTGCCAGCAGTTTAGGCCAAGCGGGGCGCTTGCCGTTCTTC.

Only a few counts were recorded for this clonotype. CDR3 DNA sequence: TGTGCCACCAGTGATCCCCGGAATGGTGACACTGAAGCTTTCTTT. It is translated as CATSDPRNGDTEAFF. This chain joins TRBV24-1 and TRBJ1-1, with D hard to call. This CDR3 region has 15 residues. CDR1 is KGHDR, CDR2 SFDVKD, per germline. Deletions cut 3 bases from V and 3 bases from J, with 13 bases between.

This clonotype was picked up many times. The rearrangement links TRBV7-8 to TRBJ2-1; 7 nucleotides line up with TRBD1. The CDR3 runs 17 residues. V shed 4 bases and J 7 bases; nucleotides not matched to a gene: 16. CDR1 and CDR2 (germline): SGHVS, FQNEAQ. In nucleotides, the CDR3 is TGTGCCAGCAGCTCGGTAGCGCATAGGACAGGAGGTAATGAGCAGTTCTTC. Protein sequence: CASSSVAHRTGGNEQFF.

This clonotype was counted between two and nine times. The chain joins TRBV7-2 to TRBJ2-5; 7 bases agree with TRBD1. The CDR3 covers 14 residues. After removal of 5 bases from V and 5 bases from J, the junction contained 8 bases not matched to a gene. Germline V gene data show CDR1 as SGHTA and CDR2 as FQGNSA. The CDR3 sequence is CASSPTGNEETQYF. The CDR3 DNA is TGTGCCAGCAGCCCGACAGGGAATGAGGAGACCCAGTACTTC.

The chain is built from TRBV20-1 and TRBJ2-7; D is unclear. The CDR3 extends over 14 amino acids. Germline CDR1 and CDR2: DFQATT and SNEGSKA (reference sequence). V lost 3 bases and J 2 bases, leaving 14 bases between the germline ends. The CDR3 sequence is CSASEGSTTYEQYF. The DNA for the CDR3 is TGCAGTGCTAGTGAAGGAAGTACTACCTACGAGCAGTACTTC.

The chain carries TRBV7-6 and TRBJ1-5; 8 bases map to TRBD1. The CDR3 contains 13 residues. Germline V gene sequence: CDR1 SGHVS, CDR2 FNYEAQ. V shed 2 bases and J 7 bases; nucleotides not matched to a gene: 1. The CDR3 sequence is CASSLRDRQPQHF. The CDR3 DNA is TGTGCCAGCAGCTTACGGGACAGGCAGCCCCAGCATTTT.

Only a few counts were recorded for this clonotype. The rearrangement joins TRBV12-3 or TRBV12-4 to TRBJ1-4, with TRBD1 matching over 9 bases. The CDR3 loop spans 15 amino acids. Losses at the gene ends were 6 bases for V and 5 bases for J; bases not matched to a gene: 7. CDR3 nucleotides: TGTGCCAGCAGCCGGACAGGGGTACGAAATGAAAAACTGTTTTTT. It translates to CASSRTGVRNEKLFF.

The chain employs TRBV7-9 and TRBJ2-7; 7 bases align to TRBD1. Germline V lookup: CDR1 SEHNR, CDR2 FQNEAQ (reference sequence). With 6 bases clipped from V and 5 bases from J, the junction kept 7 bases outside the gene matches. This CDR3 region has 13 residues. For the CDR3, the DNA is TGTGCCAGCAGGCCCACTGGACAGGACGAGCAGTACTTC. Residues: CASRPTGQDEQYF.

The chain recombines TRBV2 with TRBJ2-1; 7 bases fit TRBD2. CDR1 is SNHLY, CDR2 FYNNEI, per germline. The CDR3 length is 12 residues. V lost 2 bases and J lost 14; bases outside the gene matches: 6. The CDR3 here is CASSESLASEFF. The CDR3 DNA sequence: TGTGCCAGCAGTGAATCACTAGCGTCGGAGTTCTTC.

The gene calls are TRBV7-7 and TRBJ2-5; the match to TRBD2 covers 8 bases. The length of the CDR3 is 15 residues. CDR1 SSHAT and CDR2 FNYEAQ come from the germline V gene (reference sequence). V shed 8 bases and J 1 base; nucleotides not matched to a gene: 9. CDR3 region: CASGMDGGAQETQYF. In DNA form, the CDR3 reads TGTGCCAGCGGGATGGACGGGGGGGCCCAAGAGACCCAGTACTTC.

This rearrangement joins TRBV7-8 to TRBJ2-2, with TRBD2 as a possible D gene (6 bases). Trimming pared 5 bases from V and 6 bases from J, leaving 19 bases between. Germline V gene lookup returns CDR1 SGHVS and CDR2 FQNEAQ. This CDR3 has 16 amino acids. CDR3: CASSDRGSGTAGELFF. The CDR3 bases are TGTGCCAGCAGCGACAGAGGTAGCGGAACCGCCGGGGAGCTGTTTTTT.

This clonotype turned up a few times. The chain is built from TRBV7-8 and TRBJ1-3; 7 bases are shared with TRBD1. The germline V gene has CDR1 SGHVS and CDR2 FQNEAQ. The CDR3 has 15 amino acids. V shed 5 bases and J 4 bases; nucleotides not matched to a gene: 8. The CDR3 DNA reads TGTGCCAGCAGCAAAGACAGGGAAAGAGGAAACACCATATATTTT. As protein: CASSKDRERGNTIYF.

The genes are TRBV19 and TRBJ2-6; no firm D call. Germline V gene lookup returns CDR1 LNHDA and CDR2 SQIVND (reference sequence). V lost 5 bases, J lost 0 bases, and 11 bases lay in between. This CDR3 is built from 16 residues. The CDR3 coding sequence is TGTGCCAGTAGTGTCGGACGGTCCTCTGGGGCCAACGTCCTGACTTTC. It is translated as CASSVGRSSGANVLTF.

This clonotype has only one observation. The V gene is TRBV7-3, the J gene TRBJ2-1; tentative D call: TRBD2 (5 bases). The CDR3 has 13 residues. In germline, CDR1 is SGHTA, CDR2 FQGTGA. V lost 7 bases and J lost 5, with 12 bases in between. The CDR3 DNA sequence: TGTGCCAGCATGGGTACGGGGAACAATGAGCAGTTCTTC. This encodes CASMGTGNNEQFF.

J is TRBJ2-5 and V is TRBV4-1; D could derive from TRBD1 or TRBD2 (5 bases each). Deletions cut 0 bases from V and 5 bases from J, with 19 bases between. This CDR3 contains 17 residues. Germline-derived CDR1 and CDR2 are MGHRA and YSYEKL. Here the CDR3 reads CASSQDLRQGVGETQYF. CDR3 nucleotide sequence: TGCGCCAGCAGCCAAGATCTTCGGCAGGGAGTTGGGGAGACCCAGTACTTC.

V gene TRBV7-2 combines with J gene TRBJ2-1, with D perhaps being TRBD1 or TRBD2 (5 bases each). Per the germline V gene, CDR1 is SGHTA and CDR2 is FQGNSA. CDR3 length equals 14 residues. Deletions cut 6 bases from V and 9 bases from J, with 18 bases between. The CDR3 coding sequence is TGTGCCAGCAGACATAGGCTCACAGGAGGTGAGCAGTTCTTC. Translation: CASRHRLTGGEQFF.

V is TRBV12-3 or TRBV12-4 and J is TRBJ1-2; weak D call: TRBD1 (6 bases). Trimming removed 7 bases from V and 1 base from J, with 19 bases in between. This CDR3 contains 16 residues. This CDR3 is CASTDVGGTGNYGYTF. CDR3 DNA: TGTGCCAGCACCGACGTAGGGGGGACGGGTAACTATGGCTACACCTTC.

This sequence joins TRBV7-2 and TRBJ2-7, with D perhaps TRBD1 or TRBD2 (6 bases each). Trimming cost V 3 bases and J 0 bases, with 15 bases left between them. Germline assignment: CDR1 SGHTA and CDR2 FQGNSA. CDR3 size: 16 residues. CDR3 residues: CASSFSGGSSSYEQYF. The CDR3 bases are TGTGCCAGCAGCTTCTCCGGGGGCTCGAGCTCCTACGAGCAGTACTTC.

At least ten counts were recorded for this clonotype. The rearrangement joins TRBV7-2 to TRBJ2-3, with D possibly matching TRBD1 (5 bases). The CDR3 sequence is 14 residues long. The germline V and J ends were trimmed by 0 bases and 4 bases, with 8 bases remaining between them. Germline V lookup: CDR1 SGHTA, CDR2 FQGNSA. CDR3 sequence reads: CASSLAGRADTQYF. The CDR3 coding sequence is TGTGCCAGCAGCTTAGCGGGCAGGGCAGATACGCAGTATTTT.

The chain recombines TRBV7-9 with TRBJ2-3; 15 nucleotides match TRBD2. V shed 3 bases and J 2 bases; nucleotides not matched to a gene: 6. Germline CDR1 is SEHNR and CDR2 is FQNEAQ (reference sequence). The CDR3 has 18 residues. The CDR3 loop is CASSLGLAGGRTTDTQYF. The CDR3 DNA reads TGTGCCAGCAGCTTGGGACTAGCGGGAGGTCGTACCACAGATACGCAGTATTTT. The full variable domain, its missing parts supplied by reference TRBV7-9 and TRBJ2-3, is DTGVSQNPRHKITKRGQNVTFRCDPISEHNRLYWYRQTLGQGPEFLTYFQNEAQLEKSRLLSDRFSAERPKGSFSTLEIQRTEQGDSAMYLCASSLGLAGGRTTDTQYFGPGTRLTVL.

This clonotype was observed a few times. The chain employs TRBV12-3 or TRBV12-4 and TRBJ1-4, with D unresolved. The germline V and J ends were trimmed by 3 bases and 8 bases, with 7 bases remaining between them. The CDR3 is 12 residues long. The CDR3 nucleotides read TGTGCCAGCAGTTTGAGGGTGGAAAAACTGTTTTTT. Protein sequence: CASSLRVEKLFF.